This TCR beta chain was captured in a study of T cells after posttransplantation cyclophosphamide. Trimming removed 6 bases from V and 0 bases from J; junction bases left unmatched: 18. Germline loops: CDR1 SGHAT, CDR2 FQNNGV. CDR3 length equals 19 residues. Findings and limits, study-wide: Recipient CMV seropositivity and CMV reactivation strongly tracked TRB clonality.

The sample holds many counts of this clone. Its antigen is currently unknown. Generated by immunoSEQ multiplex PCR, the TCRdb table keeps only in-frame clones and is missing some. Listed here are some 46,000 clones without any singletons, the top ten holding about 2%. The TCR was taken from a middle-aged man in good health, CMV-negative, and a related stem cell transplant donor. This chain joins TRBV11-2 and TRBJ2-3, with 7 bases aligning to TRBD1. The specimen sequenced was PBMCs. CDR3 DNA sequence: TGTGCCAGCAGATCCCGCCGGGACAGAGAGCACTTTAGCACAGATACGCAGTATTTT. This sequence encodes CASRSRRDREHFSTDTQYF.